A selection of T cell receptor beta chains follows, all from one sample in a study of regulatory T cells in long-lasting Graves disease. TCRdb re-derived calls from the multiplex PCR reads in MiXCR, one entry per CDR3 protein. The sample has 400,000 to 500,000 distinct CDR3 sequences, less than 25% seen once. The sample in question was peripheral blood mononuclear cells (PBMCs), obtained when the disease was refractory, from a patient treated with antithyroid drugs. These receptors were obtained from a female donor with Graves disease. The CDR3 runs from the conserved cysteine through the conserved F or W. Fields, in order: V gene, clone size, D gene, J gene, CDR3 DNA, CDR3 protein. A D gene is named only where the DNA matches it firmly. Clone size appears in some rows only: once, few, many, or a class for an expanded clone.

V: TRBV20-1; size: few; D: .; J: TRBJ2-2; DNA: TGCAGTGCCACCCGTTCTAGCTTAGCTGCCGGGGAGCTGTTTTTT; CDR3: CSATRSSLAAGELFF
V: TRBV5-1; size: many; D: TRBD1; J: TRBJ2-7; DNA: TGCGCCAGCAGCTCAGGACCGGGACAGGTCCACGAGCAGTACTTC; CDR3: CASSSGPGQVHEQYF
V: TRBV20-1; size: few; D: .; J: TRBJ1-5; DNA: TGCTCCCAAGGGGGGAGCAATCAGCCCCAGCATTTT; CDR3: CSQGGSNQPQHF
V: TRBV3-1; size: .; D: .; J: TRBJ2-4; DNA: TGTGCCAGCAGCGACGTGACCTTAGCCAAAAACATTCAGTACTTC; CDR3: CASSDVTLAKNIQYF
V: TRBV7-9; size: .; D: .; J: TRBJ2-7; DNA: TGTGCCAGCAGCCTTTCGGACGGCCGGTACGAGCAGTACTTC; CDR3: CASSLSDGRYEQYF
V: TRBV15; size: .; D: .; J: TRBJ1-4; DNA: TGTGCCACCAGCAGAGGGCGGCCCGGTGAAAAACTGTTTTTT; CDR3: CATSRGRPGEKLFF
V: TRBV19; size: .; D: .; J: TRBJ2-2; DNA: TGTGCCAGTAGTATGGACATAACCGGGGAGCTGTTTTTT; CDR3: CASSMDITGELFF
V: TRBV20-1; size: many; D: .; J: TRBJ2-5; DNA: TGCAGTGCTAGGTGGCGGGATGGGGAGACCCAGTACTTC; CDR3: CSARWRDGETQYF
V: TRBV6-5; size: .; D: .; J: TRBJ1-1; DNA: TGTGCCAGCAGTTACCCGGGGGAAGTGATCTCTGAAGCTTTCTTT; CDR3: CASSYPGEVISEAFF
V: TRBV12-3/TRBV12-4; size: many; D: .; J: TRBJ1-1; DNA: TGTGCCAGCAGTTTTACAGTTGTTGCTGAAGCTTTCTTT; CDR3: CASSFTVVAEAFF
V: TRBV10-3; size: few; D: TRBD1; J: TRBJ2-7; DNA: TGTGCCATCAGTGACTATCCCGGGACAGGGTCCTACGAGCAGTACTTC; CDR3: CAISDYPGTGSYEQYF
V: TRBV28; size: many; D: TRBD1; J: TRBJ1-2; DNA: TGTGCCAGCAGGGTGACAGGGAACTATGGCTACACCTTC; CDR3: CASRVTGNYGYTF
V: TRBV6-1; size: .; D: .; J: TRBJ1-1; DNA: TGTGCCACCGACAGGCCGGGTGAAGCTTTCTTT; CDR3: CATDRPGEAFF
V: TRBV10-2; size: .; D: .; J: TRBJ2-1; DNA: TGCGCCAGCAGGGGGGATTACAATGAGCAGTTCTTC; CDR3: CASRGDYNEQFF
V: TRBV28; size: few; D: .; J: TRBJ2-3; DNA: TGTGCCAGCAGACCGGACGTACGAACAGATACGCAGTATTTT; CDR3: CASRPDVRTDTQYF
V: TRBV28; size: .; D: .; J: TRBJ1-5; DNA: TGTGTCAGCAGTTTAATTTCGGGGGCTTGGCAGCCCCAGCATTTT; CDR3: CVSSLISGAWQPQHF
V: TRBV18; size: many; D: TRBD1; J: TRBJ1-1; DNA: TGTGCCAGCTCACCTCTGACCGGGACAGGGATTAGTGGCACTGAAGCTTTCTTT; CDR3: CASSPLTGTGISGTEAFF
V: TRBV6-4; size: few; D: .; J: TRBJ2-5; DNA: TGTGCCAGCAGTTCGGTACAGAACTTTGAGACCCAGTACTTC; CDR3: CASSSVQNFETQYF
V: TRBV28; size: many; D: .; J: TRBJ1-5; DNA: TGTGCCAGCAGTTTGTCCGGACTACACAATCAGCCCCAGCATTTT; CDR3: CASSLSGLHNQPQHF
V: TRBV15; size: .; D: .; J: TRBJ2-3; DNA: TGTGCCACCAGCAGAGATCTTATTCGGGGGCCGAGCACAGATACGCAGTATTTT; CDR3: CATSRDLIRGPSTDTQYF
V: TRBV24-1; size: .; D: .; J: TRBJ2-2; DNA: TGTGCCACCAGTGATTTGCGAGGCAGCGCGAACACCGGGGAGCTGTTTTTT; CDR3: CATSDLRGSANTGELFF
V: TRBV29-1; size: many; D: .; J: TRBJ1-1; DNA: TGCAGCGTTGAAGCTGGGACGGTGTACACTGAAGCTTTCTTT; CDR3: CSVEAGTVYTEAFF
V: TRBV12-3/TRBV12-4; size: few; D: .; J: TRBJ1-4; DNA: TGTGCCAGCAAGAACGAAGATGAAAAACTGTTTTTT; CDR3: CASKNEDEKLFF
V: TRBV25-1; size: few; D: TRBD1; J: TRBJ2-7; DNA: TGTGCCAGCAGCCCAGACAGGGACCACGAGCAGTACTTC; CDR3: CASSPDRDHEQYF